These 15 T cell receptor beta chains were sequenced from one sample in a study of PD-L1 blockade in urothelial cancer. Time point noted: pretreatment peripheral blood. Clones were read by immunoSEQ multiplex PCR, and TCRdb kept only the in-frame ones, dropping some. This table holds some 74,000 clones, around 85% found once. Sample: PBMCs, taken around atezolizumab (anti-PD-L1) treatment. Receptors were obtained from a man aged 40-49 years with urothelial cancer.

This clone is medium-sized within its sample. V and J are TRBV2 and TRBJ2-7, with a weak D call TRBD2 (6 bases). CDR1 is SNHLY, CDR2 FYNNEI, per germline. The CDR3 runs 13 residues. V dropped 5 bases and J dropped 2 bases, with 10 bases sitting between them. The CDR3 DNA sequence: TGTGCCAGCAGTCCGGGGGACGCCTACGAGCAGTACTTC. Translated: CASSPGDAYEQYF.

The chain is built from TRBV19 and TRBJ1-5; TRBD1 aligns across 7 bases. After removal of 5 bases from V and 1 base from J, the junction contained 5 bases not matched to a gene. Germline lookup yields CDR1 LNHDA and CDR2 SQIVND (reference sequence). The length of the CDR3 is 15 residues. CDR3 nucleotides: TGTGCCAGTAGTGCGTTGACAGGGAGCAATCAGCCCCAGCATTTT. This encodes CASSALTGSNQPQHF. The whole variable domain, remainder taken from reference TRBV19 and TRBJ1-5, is DGGITQSPKYLFRKEGQNVTLSCEQNLNHDAMYWYRQDPGQGLRLIYYSQIVNDFQKGDIAEGYSVSREKKESFPLTVTSAQKNPTAFYLCASSALTGSNQPQHFGDGTRLSIL.

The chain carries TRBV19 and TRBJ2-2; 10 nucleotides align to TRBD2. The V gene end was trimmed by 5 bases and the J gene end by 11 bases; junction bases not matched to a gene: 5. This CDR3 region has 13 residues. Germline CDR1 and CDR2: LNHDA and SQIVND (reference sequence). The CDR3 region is CASSPILAGELFF. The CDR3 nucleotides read TGTGCCAGTAGTCCTATACTAGCGGGAGAGCTGTTTTTT.

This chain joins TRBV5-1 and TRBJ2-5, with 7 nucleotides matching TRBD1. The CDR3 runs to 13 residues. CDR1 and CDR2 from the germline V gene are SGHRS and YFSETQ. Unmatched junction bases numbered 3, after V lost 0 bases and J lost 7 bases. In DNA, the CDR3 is TGCGCCAGCAGCTTGGAGGGGGCAGGGACCCAGTACTTC. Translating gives CASSLEGAGTQYF.

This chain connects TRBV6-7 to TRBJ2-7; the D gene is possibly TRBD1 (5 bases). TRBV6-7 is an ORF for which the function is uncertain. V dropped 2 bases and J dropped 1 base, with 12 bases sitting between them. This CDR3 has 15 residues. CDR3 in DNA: TGTGCCAGCAGTTACCCAGGGATACGTTCCTACGAGCAGTACTTC. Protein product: CASSYPGIRSYEQYF.

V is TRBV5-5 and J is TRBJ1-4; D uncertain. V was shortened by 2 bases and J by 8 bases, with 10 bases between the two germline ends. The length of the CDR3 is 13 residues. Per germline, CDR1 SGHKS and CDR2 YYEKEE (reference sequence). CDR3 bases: TGTGCCAGCAGCTTTGGGCCTACCGAAAAACTGTTTTTT. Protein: CASSFGPTEKLFF.

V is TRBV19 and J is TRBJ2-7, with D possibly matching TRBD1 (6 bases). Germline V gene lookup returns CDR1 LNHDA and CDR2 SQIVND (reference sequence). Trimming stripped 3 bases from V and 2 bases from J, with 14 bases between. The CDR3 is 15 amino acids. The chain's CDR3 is CASSMYVGGTYEQYF. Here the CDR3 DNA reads TGTGCCAGTAGTATGTATGTTGGGGGCACCTACGAGCAGTACTTC.

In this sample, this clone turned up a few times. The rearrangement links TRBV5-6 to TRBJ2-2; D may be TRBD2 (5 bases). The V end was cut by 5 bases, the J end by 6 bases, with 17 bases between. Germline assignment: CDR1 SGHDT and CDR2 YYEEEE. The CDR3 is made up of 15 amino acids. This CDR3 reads CASRLNWGVAGELFF. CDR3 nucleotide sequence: TGTGCCAGCAGGTTGAATTGGGGAGTAGCCGGGGAGCTGTTTTTT.

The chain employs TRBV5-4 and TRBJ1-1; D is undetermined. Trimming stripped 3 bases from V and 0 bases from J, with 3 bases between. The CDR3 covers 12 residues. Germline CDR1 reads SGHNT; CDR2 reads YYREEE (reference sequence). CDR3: CASSSVNTEAFF. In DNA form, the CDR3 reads TGTGCCAGCAGCTCGGTGAACACTGAAGCTTTCTTT.

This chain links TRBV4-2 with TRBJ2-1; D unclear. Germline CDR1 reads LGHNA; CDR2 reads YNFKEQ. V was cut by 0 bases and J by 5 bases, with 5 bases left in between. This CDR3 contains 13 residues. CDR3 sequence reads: CASSQDYHNEQFF. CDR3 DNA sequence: TGTGCCAGCAGCCAAGATTATCACAATGAGCAGTTCTTC.

CDR3 sequence: CSADYGNTIYF. CDR3 DNA: TGCAGTGCTGACTACGGAAACACCATATATTTT. This chain uses TRBV20-1 with TRBJ1-3; D uncertain. Per germline, CDR1 DFQATT and CDR2 SNEGSKA (reference sequence). This CDR3 has 11 residues. V gave up 5 bases and J gave up 4 bases, with 6 bases separating them.

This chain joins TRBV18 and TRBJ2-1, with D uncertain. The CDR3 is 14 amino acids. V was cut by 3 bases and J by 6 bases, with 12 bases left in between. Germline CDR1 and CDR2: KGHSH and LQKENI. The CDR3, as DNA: TGTGCCAGCTCACCCACTCCCCCTAGCAATGAGCAGTTCTTC. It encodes CASSPTPPSNEQFF.

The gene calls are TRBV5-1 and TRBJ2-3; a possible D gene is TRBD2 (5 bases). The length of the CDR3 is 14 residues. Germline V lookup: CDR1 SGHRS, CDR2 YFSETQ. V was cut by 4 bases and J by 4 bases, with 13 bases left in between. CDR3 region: CASSLIAGPDTQYF. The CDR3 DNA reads TGCGCCAGCAGCCTCATCGCGGGTCCAGATACGCAGTATTTT.

CDR3 nucleotides: TGCGCCAGCAGCTTTTTAGCGGCGAACACCGGGGAGCTGTTTTTT. Translation: CASSFLAANTGELFF. The V call is TRBV5-1, the J call TRBJ2-2; D is possibly TRBD2 (6 bases). CDR1 and CDR2 (germline): SGHRS, YFSETQ. The V gene lost 2 bases and the J gene lost 0 bases, with 8 bases spanning the gap. This CDR3 has 15 amino acids.

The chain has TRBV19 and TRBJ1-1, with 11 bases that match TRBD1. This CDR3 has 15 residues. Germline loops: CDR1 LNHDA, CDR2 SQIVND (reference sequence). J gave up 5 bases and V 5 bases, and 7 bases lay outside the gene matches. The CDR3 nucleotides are TGTGCCAGTAGTCTTTCCGGGACAGGGGGAACTGAAGCTTTCTTT. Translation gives CASSLSGTGGTEAFF.